Listed below are T cell receptor beta chains from one sample, sequenced in a study of beta chain features in type 1 diabetes. Assay: immunoSEQ multiplex PCR; the TCRdb copy retains only in-frame clones and omits some. The table shows around 280,000 clones, with 15% occurring only once. The sequencing input was naive CD4+ T cells from blood. Receptors were obtained from a man aged 18 to 29 with type 1 diabetes. CDR3s include the opening cysteine and the closing phenylalanine or tryptophan. The D gene is left open where the match is weak. Clone size is shown for a subset of rows, as once, few, many or a class of expanded clone.

J | V | size | D | CDR3 | DNA
TRBJ1-5 | TRBV30 | few | NA | CAWSVRDNQPQHF | TGTGCCTGGAGTGTACGGGATAATCAGCCCCAGCATTTT
TRBJ1-2 | TRBV7-9 | NA | NA | CASSLRSYGYTF | TGTGCCAGCAGCTTACGGAGCTATGGCTACACCTTC
TRBJ1-1 | TRBV29-1 | few | NA | CSAGGRAGTEAFF | TGCAGCGCGGGGGGCCGGGCCGGGACTGAAGCTTTCTTT
TRBJ2-7 | TRBV7-2 | few | TRBD2 | CASSLVGGRNNEQYF | TGTGCCAGCAGCTTAGTGGGCGGGAGAAACAACGAGCAGTACTTC
TRBJ1-2 | TRBV2 | NA | NA | CASRPGGTNYGYTF | TGTGCCAGCCGACCGGGAGGGACTAACTATGGCTACACCTTC
TRBJ2-7 | TRBV5-4 | NA | TRBD1 | CASSPGQGGYEQYF | TGTGCCAGCAGCCCTGGACAGGGTGGCTACGAGCAGTACTTC
TRBJ2-3 | TRBV10-3 | NA | NA | CATKGRLVTDTQYF | TGTGCCACAAAGGGGCGGTTAGTCACAGATACGCAGTATTTT
TRBJ1-2 | TRBV28 | many | NA | CASSLRGYGYTF | TGTGCCAGCAGTTTAAGGGGGTATGGCTACACCTTC
TRBJ2-7 | TRBV4-2 | NA | NA | CASSQVFGQNYEQYF | TGTGCCAGCAGCCAAGTTTTCGGACAGAACTACGAGCAGTACTTC
TRBJ1-1 | TRBV18 | NA | NA | CASSPPVDKAFF | TGTGCCAGCTCACCACCCGTAGACAAAGCTTTCTTT
TRBJ2-5 | TRBV28 | few | TRBD1 | CASSLRGPLGETQYF | TGTGCCAGCAGTTTAAGGGGGCCCCTTGGGGAGACCCAGTACTTC
TRBJ2-5 | TRBV6-6 | NA | NA | CASKLRGRPIKETQYF | TGTGCCAGCAAGTTGAGAGGCCGGCCGATCAAAGAGACCCAGTACTTC
TRBJ2-7 | TRBV28 | NA | NA | CASSLGSYEQYF | TGTGCCAGCAGTTTAGGCAGCTACGAGCAGTACTTC
TRBJ2-2 | TRBV18 | NA | NA | CASSPLNTGELFF | TGTGCCAGCTCACCGCTAAACACCGGGGAGCTGTTTTTT
TRBJ2-4 | TRBV28 | NA | TRBD2 | CASSLWGTRLAKNIQYF | TGTGCCAGCAGTTTATGGGGGACTAGGTTAGCCAAAAACATTCAGTACTTC
TRBJ1-1 | TRBV14 | NA | TRBD1 | CASSQWGQGKGTEAFF | TGTGCCAGCAGCCAATGGGGACAGGGGAAGGGCACTGAAGCTTTCTTT
TRBJ2-5 | TRBV4-1 | NA | NA | CASSQDPLAWETQYF | TGCGCCAGCAGCCAAGATCCACTAGCCTGGGAGACCCAGTACTTC
TRBJ1-2 | TRBV30 | NA | TRBD1 | CAWSPRQGYGYTF | TGTGCCTGGAGTCCCCGACAGGGGTATGGCTACACCTTC
TRBJ2-5 | TRBV30 | few | NA | CAWGKGLFTHETQYF | TGTGCCTGGGGTAAGGGACTCTTCACTCACGAGACCCAGTACTTC
TRBJ2-7 | TRBV11-2 | NA | TRBD2 | CASSTRLAVNSYEQYF | TGTGCCAGCAGCACCCGACTAGCGGTAAACTCCTACGAGCAGTACTTC
TRBJ2-1 | TRBV9 | few | TRBD2 | CASTPPPASGYNEQFF | TGTGCCAGCACCCCCCCGCCGGCTAGCGGATACAATGAGCAGTTCTTC
TRBJ1-1 | TRBV19 | few | NA | CASTRTVGMNTEAFF | TGTGCCAGTACCCGGACAGTCGGCATGAACACTGAAGCTTTCTTT
TRBJ1-5 | TRBV4-3 | NA | NA | CASSQGTKQPQHF | TGCGCCAGCAGCCAAGGGACAAAGCAGCCCCAGCATTTT
TRBJ1-1 | TRBV5-4 | few | NA | CASSLDRDAEAFF | TGTGCCAGCAGCTTGGACAGGGATGCTGAAGCTTTCTTT
TRBJ1-2 | TRBV9 | few | NA | CASSVGGEYFYGYTF | TGTGCCAGCAGCGTAGGCGGGGAATACTTCTATGGCTACACCTTC
TRBJ2-2 | TRBV18 | NA | NA | CASSGVGQQYTGELFF | TGTGCCAGCTCCGGCGTGGGCCAACAATACACCGGGGAGCTGTTTTTT
TRBJ2-7 | TRBV28 | few | NA | CASSSPTADQGGRAGGYF | TGTGCCAGCAGTTCCCCGACTGCGGATCAGGGAGGAAGGGCAGGAGGGTACTTC
TRBJ1-3 | TRBV9 | NA | NA | CASSAGQSRNTIYF | TGTGCCAGCAGCGCGGGACAAAGCCGAAACACCATATATTTT
TRBJ1-2 | TRBV19 | NA | NA | CASSGQGGLYGYTF | TGTGCCAGTAGCGGTCAGGGTGGGCTCTATGGCTACACCTTC
TRBJ1-5 | TRBV30 | few | NA | CAWSVGAENQPQHF | TGTGCCTGGAGTGTGGGGGCAGAGAATCAGCCCCAGCATTTT
TRBJ2-1 | TRBV29-1 | few | TRBD2 | CSVDWGLAYNEQFF | TGCAGCGTTGACTGGGGACTAGCATACAATGAGCAGTTCTTC
TRBJ2-2 | TRBV5-6 | NA | NA | CASSWTVNTGELFF | TGTGCCAGCAGTTGGACAGTTAACACCGGGGAGCTGTTTTTT
TRBJ2-4 | TRBV4-3 | NA | NA | CASSQDLNQASASLAKNIQYF | TGCGCCAGCAGCCAAGATCTTAACCAGGCTAGCGCGTCCTTAGCCAAAAACATTCAGTACTTC
TRBJ2-3 | TRBV5-1 | few | TRBD1 | CASGTAGTDTQYF | TGCGCCAGCGGGACAGCCGGCACAGATACGCAGTATTTT
TRBJ1-2 | TRBV27 | few | TRBD1 | CASSQRTGEGYTF | TGTGCCAGCAGTCAACGGACAGGGGAGGGCTACACCTTC
TRBJ2-7 | TRBV7-9 | NA | TRBD2 | CASSIIRTSSNEQYF | TGTGCCAGCAGCATTATCAGGACTAGCTCCAACGAGCAGTACTTC
TRBJ2-7 | TRBV6-1 | few | NA | CASSDYYEQYF | TGTGCCAGCAGTGACTACTACGAGCAGTACTTC
TRBJ2-5 | TRBV5-1 | NA | TRBD2 | CASSSLAGGETQYF | TGCGCCAGCAGCAGCCTAGCGGGAGGAGAGACCCAGTACTTC
TRBJ2-1 | TRBV27 | NA | NA | CASGRHNEQFF | TGTGCCAGCGGGAGGCACAATGAGCAGTTCTTC
TRBJ2-3 | TRBV7-2 | few | NA | CASSFSRLVADTQYF | TGTGCCAGCAGCTTCTCCCGACTAGTAGCAGATACGCAGTATTTT
TRBJ1-5 | TRBV7-8 | few | NA | CASSLVGGGNQPQHF | TGTGCCAGCAGCTTAGTGGGAGGGGGCAATCAGCCCCAGCATTTT
TRBJ2-7 | TRBV18 | few | NA | CASSPQEGYEQYF | TGTGCCAGCTCACCGCAGGAGGGGTACGAGCAGTACTTC
TRBJ1-6 | TRBV28 | few | NA | CASSGTGSYNSPLHF | TGTGCCAGCAGTGGAACAGGGTCGTATAATTCACCCCTCCACTTT
TRBJ2-7 | TRBV6-5 | NA | TRBD2 | CASSPQRGGREQYF | TGTGCCAGCAGTCCCCAACGGGGGGGCCGCGAGCAGTACTTC
TRBJ1-1 | TRBV28 | NA | NA | CASSVGGVSNTEAFF | TGTGCCAGCAGCGTTGGGGGGGTTTCGAACACTGAAGCTTTCTTT
TRBJ1-2 | TRBV28 | few | NA | CASRVGGEGGYTF | TGTGCCAGCAGGGTCGGTGGAGAGGGTGGCTACACCTTC
TRBJ1-2 | TRBV6-5 | once | TRBD1 | CASSWRQGSNYGYTF | TGTGCCAGCAGTTGGAGACAGGGGAGTAACTATGGCTACACCTTC
TRBJ1-2 | TRBV6-5 | NA | NA | CASSRDKAYGYTF | TGTGCCAGCAGTAGGGACAAGGCCTATGGCTACACCTTC
TRBJ2-3 | TRBV29-1 | few | TRBD2 | CSAEAASGGNTDTQYF | TGCAGCGCCGAAGCGGCTAGCGGGGGGAACACAGATACGCAGTATTTT
TRBJ2-5 | TRBV6-6 | NA | TRBD1 | CASSYSWTGEETQYF | TGTGCCAGCAGTTACTCGTGGACAGGCGAGGAGACCCAGTACTTC
TRBJ1-2 | TRBV2 | NA | NA | CASSEQVYQGYTF | TGTGCCAGCAGTGAACAGGTCTATCAGGGCTACACCTTC
TRBJ2-7 | TRBV5-1 | NA | TRBD2 | CASSPSPQRDYEQYF | TGCGCCAGCAGCCCTTCCCCCCAGCGGGACTACGAGCAGTACTTC
TRBJ2-7 | TRBV6-1 | few | NA | CASSDLTGAYEQYF | TGTGCCAGCAGCGACCTTACAGGAGCCTACGAGCAGTACTTC
TRBJ1-2 | TRBV7-2 | NA | TRBD1 | CASSLAGGSGYTF | TGTGCCAGCAGCTTAGCAGGGGGCTCTGGCTACACCTTC
TRBJ1-6 | TRBV7-2 | NA | NA | CASSLDQYSPLHF | TGTGCCAGCAGCTTAGATCAGTACTCACCCCTCCACTTT
TRBJ2-7 | TRBV2 | few | NA | CASSVYRGGYEQYF | TGTGCCAGCAGTGTTTATAGGGGGGGATACGAGCAGTACTTC
TRBJ1-2 | TRBV30 | NA | NA | CAWSVQGWYRTYGYTF | TGTGCCTGGAGTGTACAAGGCTGGTACAGGACCTATGGCTACACCTTC
TRBJ1-1 | TRBV30 | few | NA | CAWTRWTEAFF | TGTGCCTGGACCCGGTGGACTGAAGCTTTCTTT
TRBJ2-1 | TRBV10-3 | few | TRBD2 | CAISEGQRGGDEQFF | TGTGCCATCAGTGAGGGTCAGCGGGGGGGCGATGAGCAGTTCTTC